This TCR beta chain derives from a study of OX40 agonist ivuxolimab in advanced cancers. The study, taken as a whole, reports: Certain nonresponders likewise exhibited a low normalized T-cell clonal expansion.

CDR1 and CDR2 from the germline V gene are MNHEY and SVGAGI. V lost 2 bases and J 8 bases, leaving 18 bases between the germline ends. There are 16 residues in the CDR3. Notes on this clone: The antigen remains undetermined.

Produced via immunoSEQ multiplex PCR; TCRdb's table is partial and in-frame only. The repertoire includes 30,000 to 40,000 clones, about 84% of them detected once, and around 20% sits in the top ten. This chain uses TRBV6-5 with TRBJ1-4, with D possibly being TRBD1 (6 bases). Sample: CD4+ or CD8+ T cells sorted from blood, taken in a trial of the OX40 agonist ivuxolimab. This receptor was taken from an adult with an advanced solid tumor such as melanoma, head and neck, liver or kidney cancer. The DNA for the CDR3 is TGTGCCAGCAGTTACGGGTCCGGACAGACGGGAGAAAAACTGTTTTTT. Translated: CASSYGSGQTGEKLFF.